This T cell receptor beta chain was identified in a study of cytomegalovirus exposure and HLA in healthy donors. About the research overall: Findings of an earlier analysis included roughly 110 million unique TCR beta sequences from around 180 million T cells.

In its sample, this clone was seen a few times. Its antigen is undetermined. Overall study results and limits: There were reportedly fewer N-insertions in an Asian-associated ancestry cluster than the approximately 630-donor mean, in a later analysis. Most observed TCR sequences were rare, whereas some public TCRs were detected in many donors.

PCR primers comprised 60 Vbeta and 13 Jbeta primers. Repertoires were generated with immunoSEQ multiplex PCR, while TCRdb's copy carries only in-frame clones and drops some. The sample gives over 150,000 clones, roughly 80% of which show up once; roughly 1.9% is in the top ten. Donors counted as nominally healthy when sampled, yet unrecorded immune exposures were likely. This CDR3 comprises 14 residues. Germline values: CDR1 SGHNT, CDR2 YYREEE (reference sequence). Trimming removed 4 bases from V and 5 bases from J; junction bases left unmatched: 5. The source of this sequence is a human donor in good health. The sample taken for sequencing was PBMCs. The rearrangement uses TRBV5-4 and TRBJ1-4, with 7 bases aligning to TRBD1. CDR3 sequence reads: CASSRDSQNEKLFF. The CDR3 DNA sequence: TGTGCCAGCAGCCGGGACAGCCAAAATGAAAAACTGTTTTTT.